This entry lists 25 T cell receptor beta chains sequenced from one sample in a study of blood T cell repertoires in COVID-19. Data came from immunoSEQ multiplex PCR; TCRdb stores just in-frame clones and leaves some out. The sample contains 150,000 to 190,000 clones, roughly 72% of which appear only once. Sequencing input: peripheral blood. The origin of the receptors is an elderly woman with acute or convalescent COVID-19.

The rearrangement joins TRBV5-6 to TRBJ1-6; D uncertain. V lost 0 bases, J lost 4 bases, and 8 bases lay in between. This CDR3 is 15 amino acids long. Germline CDR1 reads SGHDT; CDR2 reads YYEEEE. The CDR3 nucleotides read TGTGCCAGCAGCTTGGGCCCAGTTTATAATTCACCCCTCCACTTT. Translating gives CASSLGPVYNSPLHF.

The gene calls are TRBV5-1 and TRBJ1-1; TRBD1 might be the D (5 bases). The CDR3 contains 13 residues. The ends were cut back, 5 bases at V and 8 bases at J, with 16 bases in the middle. Germline V gene lookup returns CDR1 SGHRS and CDR2 YFSETQ. The CDR3 loop is CASRLGTGLEAFF. The DNA for the CDR3 is TGCGCCAGCAGGCTCGGGACGGGACTGGAAGCTTTCTTT.

This clone appeared a few times. The V and J genes are TRBV5-5 and TRBJ1-6; D unclear. The V gene lost 1 base and the J gene lost 6 bases, with 11 bases spanning the gap. In germline, CDR1 is SGHKS, CDR2 YYEKEE (reference sequence). The length of the CDR3 is 15 residues. The CDR3 sequence: CASSLISGFNSPLHF. The DNA of the CDR3 is TGTGCCAGCAGCTTGATCAGCGGATTTAATTCACCCCTCCACTTT.

J is TRBJ1-2 and V is TRBV18; D gene ambiguous. V gave up 2 bases and J gave up 1 base, with 8 bases separating them. Germline-derived CDR1 and CDR2 are KGHSH and LQKENI. The CDR3 consists of 14 residues. The CDR3 DNA reads as TGTGCCAGCTCACCAATCACAGATAACTATGGCTACACCTTC. This sequence encodes CASSPITDNYGYTF.

This chain joins TRBV4-3 and TRBJ1-1; a weak D match, TRBD1 (5 bases). The CDR3 loop spans 15 amino acids. Trimming removed 2 bases at V and 5 bases at J, with 15 bases between. The germline CDR1 and CDR2 sequences are LGHNA and YSLEER. The DNA for the CDR3 is TGCGCCAGCAGCCAATCAGGGAGGCGAATAACTGAAGCTTTCTTT. Translation: CASSQSGRRITEAFF.

The rearrangement uses TRBV7-2 and TRBJ1-2, with no clear D. This CDR3 spans 14 amino acids. In germline, CDR1 is SGHTA, CDR2 FQGNSA. Trimming left V 2 bases short and J 11 bases short, with 18 bases between. CDR3 DNA: TGTGCCAGCAGCTTATCCCCCCCTATTTTGAGGTACACCTTC. The encoded protein is CASSLSPPILRYTF.

The chain couples TRBV19 to TRBJ1-2, with TRBD1 as a possible D gene (5 bases). The germline gives CDR1 LNHDA, CDR2 SQIVND (reference sequence). This CDR3 is 14 amino acids long. The V and J ends lost 3 bases and 8 bases respectively, with 16 bases between them. The CDR3 region is CASSMGRRGAGYTF. CDR3 bases: TGTGCCAGTAGTATGGGAAGGAGGGGAGCCGGCTACACCTTC. The entire variable domain, with the rest obtained from reference TRBV19 and TRBJ1-2, is as follows: DGGITQSPKYLFRKEGQNVTLSCEQNLNHDAMYWYRQDPGQGLRLIYYSQIVNDFQKGDIAEGYSVSREKKESFPLTVTSAQKNPTAFYLCASSMGRRGAGYTFGSGTRLTVV.

The chain has TRBV7-9 and TRBJ2-3; maybe TRBD2 (6 bases). This CDR3 region has 14 residues. Trimming stripped 4 bases from V and 1 base from J, with 9 bases between. The germline CDR1 and CDR2 sequences are SEHNR and FQNEAQ (reference sequence). The CDR3 here is CASSSGGGTDTQYF. The CDR3 coding sequence is TGTGCCAGCAGCTCAGGCGGGGGCACAGATACGCAGTATTTT.

The chain employs TRBV5-1 and TRBJ1-4; TRBD1 might be the D (5 bases). V lost 5 bases and J 10 bases, leaving 18 bases between the germline ends. This CDR3 is built from 14 residues. The germline V gene has CDR1 SGHRS and CDR2 YFSETQ. The CDR3 bases are TGCGCCAGCAGAGCGGGGCAGGTTGTGGGAAAACTGTTTTTT. It is translated as CASRAGQVVGKLFF.

The CDR3 spells CASSYDGQELYGYTF. The CDR3 nucleotides read TGTGCCAGCAGTTACGACGGACAGGAGCTCTATGGCTACACCTTC. This rearrangement joins TRBV6-2 or TRBV6-3 to TRBJ1-2; 7 bases match TRBD1. Germline V CDR1 and CDR2: MNHEY, SVGEGT. V lost 2 bases, J lost 4 bases, and 7 bases stayed unmatched. The CDR3 is made up of 15 amino acids.

This clone was detected only a few times. The chain employs TRBV16 and TRBJ1-1; D is unresolved. Germline V gives CDR1 KGHSY, CDR2 FQNENV. Trimming shortened V by 0 bases and J by 1 base, and 9 bases separated the two germline ends. This CDR3 comprises 15 residues. As DNA, the CDR3 is TGTGCCAGCAGCCAATCACGCGCAGGGAACACTGAAGCTTTCTTT. Encoded protein: CASSQSRAGNTEAFF. Full variable domain (outside the CDR3, taken from reference TRBV16 and TRBJ1-1): GEEVAQTPKHLVRGEGQKAKLYCAPIKGHSYVFWYQQVLKNEFKFLISFQNENVFDETGMPKERFSAKCLPNSPCSLEIQATKLEDSAVYFCASSQSRAGNTEAFFGQGTRLTVV.

This sequence joins TRBV6-2 or TRBV6-3 and TRBJ1-2; D is perhaps TRBD1 (5 bases). CDR1 MNHEY and CDR2 SVGEGT come from the germline V gene. The CDR3 loop spans 13 amino acids. Between the trimmed V and J ends, which lost 0 bases and 5 bases, there was a span of 7 bases. CDR3 DNA: TGTGCCAGCAGTTACTCGGGACTTTATGGCTACACCTTC. Translating gives CASSYSGLYGYTF.

Only one count was recorded for this clone. This chain uses TRBV5-4 with TRBJ2-1; 13 bases match TRBD2. The CDR3 loop spans 18 amino acids. The V and J ends lost 0 bases and 7 bases, in that order; junction bases with no gene match: 10. From germline, CDR1 is SGHNT and CDR2 YYREEE (reference sequence). For the CDR3, the DNA is TGTGCCAGCAGCTTGGCCGGTACTAGCGGGGGGGCCATTAATGAGCAGTTCTTC. It encodes CASSLAGTSGGAINEQFF.

This sequence joins TRBV7-2 and TRBJ2-1; D not certain. The length of the CDR3 is 13 residues. The V gene lost 1 base and the J gene lost 10 bases, with 11 bases spanning the gap. Germline V CDR1 and CDR2: SGHTA, FQGNSA. The CDR3 DNA reads TGTGCCAGCAGCTTAGTCCGCGAACAGGAGCAGTTCTTC. Translated: CASSLVREQEQFF.

This clone has only one observation. The chain joins TRBV6-6 to TRBJ2-2; TRBD2 matches at 7 bases. The CDR3 loop spans 15 amino acids. Germline V gene lookup returns CDR1 MNHNY and CDR2 SVGAGI (reference sequence). With V trimmed by 8 bases and J by 6 bases, 12 bases remained unmatched. The CDR3 bases are TGTGCCAGCCGCACCCCTGGGGGGGGACCCGGGGAGCTGTTTTTT. Protein sequence: CASRTPGGGPGELFF.

The V call is TRBV5-5, the J call TRBJ1-2; D unresolved. This CDR3 region has 14 residues. Germline lookup yields CDR1 SGHKS and CDR2 YYEKEE (reference sequence). V gave up 0 bases and J gave up 8 bases, with 14 bases separating them. CDR3 DNA sequence: TGTGCCAGCAGCTTGGTAGCAGAGGATGAAGGCTACACCTTC. Translated: CASSLVAEDEGYTF.

V usage is TRBV3-1 (or the pseudogene TRBV3-2) and J usage is TRBJ1-6, with TRBD1 matching 8 bases. Germline loops: CDR1 LGHDT, CDR2 YNNKEL (reference sequence). The CDR3 is 16 amino acids. Losses at the gene ends were 5 bases for V and 12 bases for J; bases not matched to a gene: 15. Here the CDR3 DNA reads TGTGCCAGCAGCAACCCGAGGACAGGGATAAATGTACCCCTCCACTTT. Translated: CASSNPRTGINVPLHF.

This clone was seen only a few times. J is TRBJ1-4 and V is TRBV4-3; D is ambiguous. Germline V gene lookup returns CDR1 LGHNA and CDR2 YSLEER. V was shortened by 3 bases and J by 8 bases, with 22 bases between the two germline ends. The CDR3 is 17 residues long. Written as DNA, the CDR3 is TGCGCCAGCAGCCACGACCGTGGCAGAGGTATAGGAGAAAAACTGTTTTTT. Encoded protein: CASSHDRGRGIGEKLFF.

V is TRBV28 and J is TRBJ1-5; perhaps TRBD1 as D (6 bases). This CDR3 is built from 17 residues. V lost 1 base and J lost 0, with 13 bases in between. Per the germline V gene, CDR1 is MDHEN and CDR2 is SYDVKM. The CDR3, as DNA: TGTGCCAGCAGTTTATCAGGGGCGCAGTATAGCAATCAGCCCCAGCATTTT. Protein product: CASSLSGAQYSNQPQHF.

The J gene is TRBJ1-5, the V gene TRBV6-5, with 7 bases identical to TRBD1. With 5 bases clipped from V and 1 base from J, the junction kept 2 bases outside the gene matches. The CDR3 extends over 14 amino acids. The germline gives CDR1 MNHEY, CDR2 SVGAGI. Written as DNA, the CDR3 is TGTGCCAGCAGTAAGGACAGGAGCAATCAGCCCCAGCATTTT. Residues: CASSKDRSNQPQHF.

The chain carries TRBV5-1 and TRBJ2-1, with a tentative D call TRBD2 (5 bases). CDR3 length equals 15 residues. The V end was cut by 5 bases, the J end by 2 bases, with 14 bases between. Germline loops: CDR1 SGHRS, CDR2 YFSETQ. CDR3 bases: TGCGCCAGCAGGGTTCGAGAGGGAACCTACAATGAGCAGTTCTTC. It yields the protein CASRVREGTYNEQFF. Full variable domain (rest looked up from reference TRBV5-1 and TRBJ2-1): KAGVTQTPRYLIKTRGQQVTLSCSPISGHRSVSWYQQTPGQGLQFLFEYFSETQRNKGNFPGRFSGRQFSNSRSEMNVSTLELGDSALYLCASRVREGTYNEQFFGPGTRLTVL.

This chain joins TRBV18 and TRBJ2-1, with D possibly matching TRBD1 (6 bases). The germline V gene encodes CDR1 KGHSH and CDR2 LQKENI. The ends were cut back, 3 bases at V and 8 bases at J, with 14 bases in the middle. The CDR3 extends over 14 amino acids. The CDR3 DNA sequence: TGTGCCAGCTCACCCGCCGCAGGGGACCATGAGCAGTTCTTC. Protein product: CASSPAAGDHEQFF. Filled out from reference TRBV18 and TRBJ2-1, the complete variable domain reads NAGVMQNPRHLVRRRGQEARLRCSPMKGHSHVYWYRQLPEEGLKFMVYLQKENIIDESGMPKERFSAEFPKEGPSILRIQQVVRGDSAAYFCASSPAAGDHEQFFGPGTRLTVL.

The genes are TRBV5-4 and TRBJ1-5, with 7 bases aligning to TRBD1. The CDR3 consists of 16 residues. V shed 4 bases and J 0 bases; nucleotides not matched to a gene: 7. Germline CDR1 reads SGHNT; CDR2 reads YYREEE (reference sequence). This CDR3 is CASSLGTDYSNQPQHF. The CDR3 nucleotides are TGTGCCAGCAGCCTAGGGACAGATTATAGCAATCAGCCCCAGCATTTT.

J is TRBJ2-1 and V is TRBV6-5; weak D call: TRBD2 (6 bases). V was trimmed by 8 bases and J by 0 bases, leaving 14 bases between them. The CDR3 extends over 15 amino acids. Germline CDR1 MNHEY, CDR2 SVGAGI. The CDR3 is CASSNGGSSYNEQFF. The CDR3 nucleotides read TGTGCCAGCTCCAATGGGGGGAGCTCCTACAATGAGCAGTTCTTC.

The chain is built from TRBV2 and TRBJ1-5; 7 bases align to TRBD1. Germline CDR1 reads SNHLY; CDR2 reads FYNNEI. CDR3 length: 13 residues. V shed 4 bases, J shed 12 bases, and the junction held 9 bases outside the gene matches. This CDR3 is CASSADRWSLQHF. The CDR3, as DNA: TGTGCCAGCAGTGCGGACAGGTGGTCGCTCCAGCATTTT.